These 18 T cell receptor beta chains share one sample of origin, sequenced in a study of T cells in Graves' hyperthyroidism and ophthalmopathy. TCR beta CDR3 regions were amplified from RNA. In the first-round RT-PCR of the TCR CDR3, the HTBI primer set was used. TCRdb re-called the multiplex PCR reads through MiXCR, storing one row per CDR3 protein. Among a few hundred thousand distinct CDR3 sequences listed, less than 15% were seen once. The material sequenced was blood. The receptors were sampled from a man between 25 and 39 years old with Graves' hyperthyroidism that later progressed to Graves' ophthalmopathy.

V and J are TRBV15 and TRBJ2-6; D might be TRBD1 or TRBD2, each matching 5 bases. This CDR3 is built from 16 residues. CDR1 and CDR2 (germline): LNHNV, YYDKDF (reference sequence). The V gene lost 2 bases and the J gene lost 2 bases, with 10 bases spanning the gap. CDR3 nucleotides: TGTGCCACCAGCAGATCGAGGGGAACTGGGGCCAACGTCCTGACTTTC. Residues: CATSRSRGTGANVLTF.

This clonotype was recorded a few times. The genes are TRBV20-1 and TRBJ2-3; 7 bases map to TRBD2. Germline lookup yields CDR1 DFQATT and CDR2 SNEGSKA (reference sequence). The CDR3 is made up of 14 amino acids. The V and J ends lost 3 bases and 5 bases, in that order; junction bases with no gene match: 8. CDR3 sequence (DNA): TGCAGTGCTAGCACCCGACTAGCAGGAGATACGCAGTATTTT. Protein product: CSASTRLAGDTQYF.

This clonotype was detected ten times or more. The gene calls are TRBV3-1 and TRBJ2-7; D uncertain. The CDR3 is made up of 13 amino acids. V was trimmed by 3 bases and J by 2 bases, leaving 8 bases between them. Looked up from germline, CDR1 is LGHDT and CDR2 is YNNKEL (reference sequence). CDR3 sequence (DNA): TGTGCCAGCAGCCATGGGGTCCCCTACGAGCAGTACTTC. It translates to CASSHGVPYEQYF.

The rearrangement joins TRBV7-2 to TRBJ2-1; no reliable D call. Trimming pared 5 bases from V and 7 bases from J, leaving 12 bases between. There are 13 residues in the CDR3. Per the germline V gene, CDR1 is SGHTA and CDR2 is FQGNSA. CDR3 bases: TGTGCCAGCAGCCCCCTAATAAATAATGAGCAGTTCTTC. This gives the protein CASSPLINNEQFF.

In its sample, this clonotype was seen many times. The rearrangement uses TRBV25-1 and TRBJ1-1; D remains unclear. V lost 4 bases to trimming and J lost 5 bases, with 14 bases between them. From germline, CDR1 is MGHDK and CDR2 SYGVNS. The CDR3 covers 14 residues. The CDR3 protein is CASSGYGMGTEAFF. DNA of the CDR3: TGTGCCAGCAGTGGTTACGGCATGGGAACTGAAGCTTTCTTT.

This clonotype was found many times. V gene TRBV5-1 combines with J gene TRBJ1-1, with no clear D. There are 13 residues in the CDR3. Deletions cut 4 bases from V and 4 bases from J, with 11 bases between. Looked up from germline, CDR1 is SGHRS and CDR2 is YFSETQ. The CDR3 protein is CASSSMLGTEAFF. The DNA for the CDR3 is TGCGCCAGCAGCAGTATGCTGGGCACTGAAGCTTTCTTT.

The CDR3 sequence: CASTSSSYNEQFF. The CDR3 DNA follows: TGTGCCAGCACGTCTAGCTCCTACAATGAGCAGTTCTTC. The chain recombines TRBV27 with TRBJ2-1; no reliable D call. V shed 7 bases and J shed 0 bases, with 7 bases lying between them. Germline CDR1 is MNHEY and CDR2 is SMNVEV (reference sequence). The CDR3 length is 13 residues.

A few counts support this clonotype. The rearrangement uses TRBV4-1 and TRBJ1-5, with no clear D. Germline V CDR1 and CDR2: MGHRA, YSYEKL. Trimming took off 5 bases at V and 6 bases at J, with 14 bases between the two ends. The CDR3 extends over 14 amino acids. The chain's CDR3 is CASSSGGDSQPQHF. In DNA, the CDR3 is TGCGCCAGCAGCTCCGGTGGAGACTCTCAGCCCCAGCATTTT.

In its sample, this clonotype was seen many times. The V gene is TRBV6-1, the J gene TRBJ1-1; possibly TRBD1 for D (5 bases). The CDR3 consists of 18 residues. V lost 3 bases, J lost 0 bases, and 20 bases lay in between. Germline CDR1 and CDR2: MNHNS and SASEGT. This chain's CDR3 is CASSEYRAVGLMNTEAFF. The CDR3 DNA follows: TGTGCCAGCAGTGAGTACCGGGCCGTGGGGCTGATGAACACTGAAGCTTTCTTT.

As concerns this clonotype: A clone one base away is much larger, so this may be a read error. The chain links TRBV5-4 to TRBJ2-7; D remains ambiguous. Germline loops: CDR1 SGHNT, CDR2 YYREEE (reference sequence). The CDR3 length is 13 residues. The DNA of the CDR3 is TGTGCCAGCAGCCGCGACCCAGCCTACGAGCAGGTCTTC. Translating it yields CASSRDPAYEQVF.

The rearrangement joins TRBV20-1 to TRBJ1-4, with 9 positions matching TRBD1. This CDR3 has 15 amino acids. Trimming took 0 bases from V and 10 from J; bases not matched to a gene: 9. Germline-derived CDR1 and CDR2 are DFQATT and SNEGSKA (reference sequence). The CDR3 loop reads CSARDSGQGWGKLFF. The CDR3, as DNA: TGCAGTGCTAGAGATTCGGGACAGGGATGGGGAAAACTGTTTTTT.

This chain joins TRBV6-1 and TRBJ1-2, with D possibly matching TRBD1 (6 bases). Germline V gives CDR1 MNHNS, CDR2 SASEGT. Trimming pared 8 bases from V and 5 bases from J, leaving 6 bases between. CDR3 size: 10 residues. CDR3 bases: TGTGCCAGCGGGACATATGGCTACACCTTC. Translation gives CASGTYGYTF.

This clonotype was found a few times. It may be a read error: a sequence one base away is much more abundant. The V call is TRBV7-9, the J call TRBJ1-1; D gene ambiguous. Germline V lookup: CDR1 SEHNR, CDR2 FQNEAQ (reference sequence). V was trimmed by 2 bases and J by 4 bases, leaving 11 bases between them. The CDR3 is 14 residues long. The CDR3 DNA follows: TGTGCCAGCAGCTTAAGGTGGAAGGGCACTGAAGCTTTCTTT. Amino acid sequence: CASSLRWKGTEAFF.

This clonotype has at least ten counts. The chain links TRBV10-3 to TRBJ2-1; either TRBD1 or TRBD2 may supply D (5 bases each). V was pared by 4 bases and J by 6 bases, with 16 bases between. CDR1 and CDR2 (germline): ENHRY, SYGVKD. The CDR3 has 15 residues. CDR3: CAISALGDGGNEQFF. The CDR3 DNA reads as TGTGCCATCAGTGCTTTGGGGGATGGAGGCAATGAGCAGTTCTTC.

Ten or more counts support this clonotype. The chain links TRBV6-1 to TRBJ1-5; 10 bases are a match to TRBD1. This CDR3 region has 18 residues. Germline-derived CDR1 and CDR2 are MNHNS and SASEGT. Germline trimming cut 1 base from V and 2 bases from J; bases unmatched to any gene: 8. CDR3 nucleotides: TGTGCCAGCAGTGAAGTTTGGACAGGGGGTTCGGGCAATCAGCCCCAGCATTTT. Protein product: CASSEVWTGGSGNQPQHF.

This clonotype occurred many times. This chain's CDR3 is CASSLPGGSYTEAFF. The CDR3 bases are TGTGCCAGCAGCTTACCAGGGGGGTCCTACACTGAAGCTTTCTTT. V usage is TRBV7-9 and J usage is TRBJ1-1; 7 nucleotides line up with TRBD1. V lost 2 bases and J lost 3; bases outside the gene matches: 6. This CDR3 contains 15 residues. From germline, CDR1 is SEHNR and CDR2 FQNEAQ (reference sequence). Using reference TRBV7-9 and TRBJ1-1 for the parts outside the CDR3, the full variable domain is DTGVSQNPRHKITKRGQNVTFRCDPISEHNRLYWYRQTLGQGPEFLTYFQNEAQLEKSRLLSDRFSAERPKGSFSTLEIQRTEQGDSAMYLCASSLPGGSYTEAFFGQGTRLTVV.

For the CDR3, the DNA is TGTGCCAGCAGTGAAAGTTACAGGATTAACACCGGGGAGCTGTTTTTT. Encoded protein: CASSESYRINTGELFF. The chain employs TRBV25-1 and TRBJ2-2, with D tentatively TRBD1 (5 bases). The CDR3 loop spans 16 amino acids. Germline lookup yields CDR1 MGHDK and CDR2 SYGVNS. V lost 2 bases and J lost 2, with 12 bases in between.

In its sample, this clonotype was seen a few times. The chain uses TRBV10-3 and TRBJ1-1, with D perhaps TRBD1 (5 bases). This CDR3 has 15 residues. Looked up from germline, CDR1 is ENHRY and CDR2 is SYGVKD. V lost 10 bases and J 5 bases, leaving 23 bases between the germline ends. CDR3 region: CASLVSGLGGTEAFF. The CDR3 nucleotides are TGTGCCAGCTTAGTATCGGGGCTCGGAGGGACTGAAGCTTTCTTT.